This T cell receptor (beta chain) was found in a study of human T cells and chemical hapten exposure. In the authors' methods: A per-sample median of about 100,000 TCRs was observed, with counts ranging from 23,224 to 690,600. TCRdb reanalysed the RACE reads using MiXCR and keeps one entry per CDR3 protein. The authors' filters were not applied to this entry. Of tens of thousands of distinct CDR3 sequences in the sample, around 5.5% were seen once. Time point defined: healthy volunteer bleed at 6 weeks. Unfractionated whole blood served as the source for total RNA extraction. V was pared by 6 bases and J by 1 base, with 18 bases between. Per the germline V gene, CDR1 is MNHEY and CDR2 is SVGEGT. The CDR3 spans 16 residues. Study findings and constraints: TCRs exceeding 1 in 1000 frequency stayed unchanged with DPC sensitization.

In this sample, this clonotype turned up many times. Its target is unknown. This TCR was sampled from a human donor in good health. Some clones in this sample may be carry-over from other donors' samples. This chain links TRBV6-2 or TRBV6-3 with TRBJ1-1, with D possibly TRBD1 on 5 matching bases. Material for sequencing was whole blood. CDR3 sequence: CASSSHPGQGNTEAFF. CDR3 bases: TGTGCCAGCAGCTCTCACCCTGGTCAGGGGAACACTGAAGCTTTCTTT.